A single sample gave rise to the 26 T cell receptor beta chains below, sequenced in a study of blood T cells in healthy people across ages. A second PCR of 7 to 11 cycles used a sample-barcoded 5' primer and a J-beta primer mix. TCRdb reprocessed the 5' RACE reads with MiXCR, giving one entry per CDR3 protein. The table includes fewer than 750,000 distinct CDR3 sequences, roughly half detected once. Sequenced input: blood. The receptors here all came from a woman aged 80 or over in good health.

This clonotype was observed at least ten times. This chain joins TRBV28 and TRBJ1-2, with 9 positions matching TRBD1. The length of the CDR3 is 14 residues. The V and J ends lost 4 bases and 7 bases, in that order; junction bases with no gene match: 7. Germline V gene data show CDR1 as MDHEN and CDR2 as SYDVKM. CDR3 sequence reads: CASSSGQGYFGYTF. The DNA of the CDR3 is TGTGCCAGCAGTTCGGGACAGGGCTATTTTGGCTACACCTTC.

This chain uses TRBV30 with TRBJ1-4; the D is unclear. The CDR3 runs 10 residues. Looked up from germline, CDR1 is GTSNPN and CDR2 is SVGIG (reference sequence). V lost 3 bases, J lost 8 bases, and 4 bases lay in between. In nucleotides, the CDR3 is TGTGCCTGGAGCGGGGAAAAACTGTTTTTT. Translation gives CAWSGEKLFF.

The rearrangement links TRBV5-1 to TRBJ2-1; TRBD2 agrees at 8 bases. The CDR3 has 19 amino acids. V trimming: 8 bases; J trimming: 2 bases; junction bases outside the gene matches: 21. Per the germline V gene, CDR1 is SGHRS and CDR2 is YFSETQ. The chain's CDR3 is CASSRGGSGSRRAYNEQFF. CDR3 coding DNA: TGCGCCAGTAGTCGGGGAGGAAGCGGGAGTAGGCGGGCCTACAATGAGCAGTTCTTC.

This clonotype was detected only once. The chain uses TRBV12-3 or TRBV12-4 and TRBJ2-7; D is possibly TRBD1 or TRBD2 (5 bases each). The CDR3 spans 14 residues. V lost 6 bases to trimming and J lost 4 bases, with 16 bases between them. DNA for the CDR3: TGTGCCAGCAGCCGTTGGGGACCAAATTACGAGCAGTACTTC. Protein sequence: CASSRWGPNYEQYF.

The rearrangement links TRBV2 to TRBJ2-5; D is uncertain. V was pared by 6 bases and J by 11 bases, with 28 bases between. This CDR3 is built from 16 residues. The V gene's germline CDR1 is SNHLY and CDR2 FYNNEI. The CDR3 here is CASRLLFVPSYNEQYF. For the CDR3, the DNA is TGTGCCAGCAGGCTTTTGTTTGTCCCCTCCTACAATGAGCAGTACTTC. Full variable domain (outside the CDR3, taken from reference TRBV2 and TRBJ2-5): EPEVTQTPSHQVTQMGQEVILRCVPISNHLYFYWYRQILGQKVEFLVSFYNNEISEKSEIFDDQFSVERPDGSNFTLKIRSTKLEDSAMYFCASRLLFVPSYNEQYFGPGTRLLVL.

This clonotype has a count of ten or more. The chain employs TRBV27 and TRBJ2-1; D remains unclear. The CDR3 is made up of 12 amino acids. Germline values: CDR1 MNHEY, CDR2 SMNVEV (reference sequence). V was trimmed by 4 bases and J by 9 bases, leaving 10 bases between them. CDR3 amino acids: CASSSNSREQFF. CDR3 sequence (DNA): TGTGCCAGCAGTTCCAATTCCCGTGAGCAGTTCTTC.

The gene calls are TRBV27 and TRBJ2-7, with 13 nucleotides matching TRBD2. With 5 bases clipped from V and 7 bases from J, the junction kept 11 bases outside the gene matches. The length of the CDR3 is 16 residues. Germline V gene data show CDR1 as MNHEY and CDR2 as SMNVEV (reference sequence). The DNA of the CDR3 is TGTGCCAGCAGTCCTCCACGGACTAGCGGGAGTTCGGAGCAGTACTTC. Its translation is CASSPPRTSGSSEQYF.

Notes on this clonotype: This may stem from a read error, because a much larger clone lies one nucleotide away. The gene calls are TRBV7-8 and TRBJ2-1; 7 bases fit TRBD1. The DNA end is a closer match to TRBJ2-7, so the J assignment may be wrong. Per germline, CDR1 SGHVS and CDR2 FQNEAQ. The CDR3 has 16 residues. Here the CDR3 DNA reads TGTGCCAGCAGCTTAGCTTGGGACAGCTCCTACAATGAGCAGTACTTC. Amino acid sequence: CASSLAWDSSYNEQYF.

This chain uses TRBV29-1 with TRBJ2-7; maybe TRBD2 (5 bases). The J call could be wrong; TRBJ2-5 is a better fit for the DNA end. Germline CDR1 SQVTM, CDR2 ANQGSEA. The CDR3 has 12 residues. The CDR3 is CSVVFSGETQYF. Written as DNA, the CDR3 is TGCAGCGTTGTCTTCTCGGGGGAGACCCAGTACTTC.

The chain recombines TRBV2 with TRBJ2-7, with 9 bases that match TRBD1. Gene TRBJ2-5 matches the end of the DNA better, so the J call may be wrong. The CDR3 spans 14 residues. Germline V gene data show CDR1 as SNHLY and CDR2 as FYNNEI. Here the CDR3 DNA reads TGTGCCAGCAGCGGGACAGGGTACGGGGAGACCCAGTACTTC. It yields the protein CASSGTGYGETQYF.

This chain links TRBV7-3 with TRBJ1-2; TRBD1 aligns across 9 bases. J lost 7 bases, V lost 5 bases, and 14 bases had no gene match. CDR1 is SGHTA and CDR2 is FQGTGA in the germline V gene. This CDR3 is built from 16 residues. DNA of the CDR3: TGTGCCAGCAGCGCTAGCCCCGGGACAGGGCTAGGTGGCTACACCTTC. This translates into CASSASPGTGLGGYTF.

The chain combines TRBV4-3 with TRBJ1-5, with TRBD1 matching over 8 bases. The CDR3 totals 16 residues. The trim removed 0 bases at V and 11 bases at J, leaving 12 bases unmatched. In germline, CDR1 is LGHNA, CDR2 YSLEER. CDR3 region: CASSQETGVFQSAQHF. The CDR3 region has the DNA TGCGCCAGCAGCCAAGAGACAGGGGTATTCCAGTCGGCCCAGCATTTT.

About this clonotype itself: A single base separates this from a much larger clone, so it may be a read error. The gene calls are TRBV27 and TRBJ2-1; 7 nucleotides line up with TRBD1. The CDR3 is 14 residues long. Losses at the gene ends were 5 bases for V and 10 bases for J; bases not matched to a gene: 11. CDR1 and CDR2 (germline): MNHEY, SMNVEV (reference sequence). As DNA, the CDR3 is TGTGCCAGCAGTGGACAGGACTCGGGCTACGAGCAGTTCTTC. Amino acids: CASSGQDSGYEQFF.

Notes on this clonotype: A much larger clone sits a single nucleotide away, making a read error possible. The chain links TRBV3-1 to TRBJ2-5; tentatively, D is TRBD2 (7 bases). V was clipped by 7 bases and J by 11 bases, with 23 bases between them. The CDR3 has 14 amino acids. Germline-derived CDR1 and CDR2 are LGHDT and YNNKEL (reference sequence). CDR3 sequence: CASTLRGAENEQYF. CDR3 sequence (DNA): TGTGCCAGCACCCTCCGGGGGGCCGAAAATGAGCAGTACTTC.

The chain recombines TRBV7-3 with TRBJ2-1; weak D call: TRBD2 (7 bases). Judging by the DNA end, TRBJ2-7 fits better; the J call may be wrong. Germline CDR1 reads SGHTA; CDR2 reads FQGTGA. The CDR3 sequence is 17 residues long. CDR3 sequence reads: CASSPLGGHNFYNEQYF. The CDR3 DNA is TGTGCCAGCAGCCCCCTGGGGGGGCATAACTTCTACAATGAGCAGTACTTC.

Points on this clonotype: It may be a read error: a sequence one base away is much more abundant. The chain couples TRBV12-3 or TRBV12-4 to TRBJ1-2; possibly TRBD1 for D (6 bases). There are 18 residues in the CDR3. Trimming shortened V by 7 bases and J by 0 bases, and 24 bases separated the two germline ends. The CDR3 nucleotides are TGTGCCAGCACCGCAAATCACGGGACATCGTACACTAACTATGGCTACACCTTC. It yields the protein CASTANHGTSYTNYGYTF.

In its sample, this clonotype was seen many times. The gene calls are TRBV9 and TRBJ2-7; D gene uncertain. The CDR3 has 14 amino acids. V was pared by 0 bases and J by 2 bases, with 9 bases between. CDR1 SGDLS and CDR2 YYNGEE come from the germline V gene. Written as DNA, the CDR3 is TGTGCCAGCAGCGTAGATCAGCAGACCTACGAGCAGTACTTC. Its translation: CASSVDQQTYEQYF.

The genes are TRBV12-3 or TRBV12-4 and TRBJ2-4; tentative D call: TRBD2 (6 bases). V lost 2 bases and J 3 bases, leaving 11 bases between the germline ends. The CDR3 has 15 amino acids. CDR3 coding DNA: TGTGCCAGCAGTTTAATGCGGGGAGGCAAAAACATTCAGTACTTC. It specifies CASSLMRGGKNIQYF.

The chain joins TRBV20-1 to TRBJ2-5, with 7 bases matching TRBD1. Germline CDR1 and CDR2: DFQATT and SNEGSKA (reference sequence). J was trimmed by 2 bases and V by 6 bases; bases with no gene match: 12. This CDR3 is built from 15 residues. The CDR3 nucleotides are TGCAGTGCCGCACCCACCGGACAGGTTCAAGAGACCCAGTACTTC. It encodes CSAAPTGQVQETQYF.

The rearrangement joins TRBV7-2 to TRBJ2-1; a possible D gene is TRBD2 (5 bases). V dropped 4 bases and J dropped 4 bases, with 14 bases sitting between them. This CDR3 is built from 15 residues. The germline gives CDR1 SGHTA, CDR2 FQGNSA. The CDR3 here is CASSSGGGDYNEQFF. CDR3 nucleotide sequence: TGTGCCAGCAGCTCTGGAGGAGGAGATTACAATGAGCAGTTCTTC. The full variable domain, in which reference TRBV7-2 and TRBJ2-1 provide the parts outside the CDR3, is GAGVSQSPSNKVTEKGKDVELRCDPISGHTALYWYRQSLGQGLEFLIYFQGNSAPDKSGLPSDRFSAERTGGSVSTLTIQRTQQEDSAVYLCASSSGGGDYNEQFFGPGTRLTVL.

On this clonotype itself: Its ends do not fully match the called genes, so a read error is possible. CDR3 DNA sequence: TGTAAGACGGATGATAATGAAAAACTGTTTTTT. This codes for CKTDDNEKLFF. The chain couples TRBV20-1 to TRBJ1-4; no clear D gene. Per germline, CDR1 DFQATT and CDR2 SNEGSKA (reference sequence). The length of the CDR3 is 11 residues.

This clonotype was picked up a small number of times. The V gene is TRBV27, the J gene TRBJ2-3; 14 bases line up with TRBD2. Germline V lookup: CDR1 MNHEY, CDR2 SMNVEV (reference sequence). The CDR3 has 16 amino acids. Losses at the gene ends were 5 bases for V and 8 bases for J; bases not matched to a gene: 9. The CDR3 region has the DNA TGTGCCAGCAGTCCTACGACCGGACTAGCGGGAGGTACGCAGTATTTT. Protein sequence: CASSPTTGLAGGTQYF.

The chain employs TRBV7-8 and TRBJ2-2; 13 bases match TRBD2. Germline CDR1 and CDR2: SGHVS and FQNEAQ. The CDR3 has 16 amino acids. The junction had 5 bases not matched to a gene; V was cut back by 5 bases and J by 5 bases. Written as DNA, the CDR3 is TGTGCCAGCAGCCCATGGACTAGCGGGAGTACCGGGGAGCTGTTTTTT. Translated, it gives CASSPWTSGSTGELFF.

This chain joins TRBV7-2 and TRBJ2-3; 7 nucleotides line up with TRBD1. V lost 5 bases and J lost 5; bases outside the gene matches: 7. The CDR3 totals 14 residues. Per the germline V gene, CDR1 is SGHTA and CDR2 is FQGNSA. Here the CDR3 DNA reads TGTGCCAGCAGCACTTACAGGGGTCAAGATACGCAGTATTTT. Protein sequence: CASSTYRGQDTQYF.

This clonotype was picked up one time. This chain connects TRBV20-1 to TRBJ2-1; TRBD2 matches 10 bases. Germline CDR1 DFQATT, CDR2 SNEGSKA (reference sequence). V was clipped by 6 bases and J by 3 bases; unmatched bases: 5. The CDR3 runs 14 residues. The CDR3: CSANSGGSYNEQFF. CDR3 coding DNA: TGCAGTGCCAATAGCGGGGGGAGCTACAATGAGCAGTTCTTC.

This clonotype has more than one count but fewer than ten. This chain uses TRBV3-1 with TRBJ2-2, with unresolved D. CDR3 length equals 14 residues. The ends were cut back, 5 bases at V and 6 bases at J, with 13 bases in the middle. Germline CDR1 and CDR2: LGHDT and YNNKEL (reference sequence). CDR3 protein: CASSARALAGELFF. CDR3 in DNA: TGTGCCAGCAGCGCCCGAGCGCTCGCCGGGGAGCTGTTTTTT.